This T cell receptor beta chain was profiled in a study of T cell repertoires in cytomegalovirus infection. Looking at the study overall: CMV epitopes, recently identified HLA-C-restricted and well-studied HLA-B-restricted, were used. Public TCR beta signatures were indicative of both CMV infection and a matching HLA type. Regarding the study as a whole: HLA-C-restricted CMV clonotypes gave the most frequent clonotype in two of eight donors.

V lost 5 bases, J lost 8 bases, and 15 bases stayed unmatched. The length of the CDR3 is 17 residues. Germline V CDR1 and CDR2: SGHVS, FQNEAQ. TCRdb used MiXCR to reprocess the reads, holding one entry per CDR3 protein. The sample carries about 920,000 distinct CDR3 sequences, around a third recorded once. In its sample, this clonotype was seen many times. Its antigen is not identified. The TCR originated in a human donor in good health (CMV status not recorded). Some clones in this sample may be carry-over from other donors' samples. Sequences were derived from cultured CD8+ T cells from PBMCs, sampled from culture after CMV antigen stimulation. J is TRBJ2-1 and V is TRBV7-8, with 10 bases lining up with TRBD1. In DNA form, the CDR3 reads TGTGCCAGCAGCCCATCTCCCGGGACAGGGGATTTGGATGAGCAGTTCTTC. This encodes CASSPSPGTGDLDEQFF.